Following are 28 T cell receptor beta chains from one sample sequenced in a study of beta chain features in type 1 diabetes (dated by TCRdb to the late 2010s). Library prep was done by the immunoSEQ multiplex PCR assay. The entire isolated RNA was reverse transcribed using the High Capacity cDNA Reverse Transcription Kit, and thus expressed TCRB transcripts were sequenced. TCRdb stores this immuneACCESS table with in-frame sequences only. Part of the clones is absent; in the studies checked, under half of the shortfall reflects unresolved V genes, and no reason is known for the rest. The sample includes more than 150,000 clones, with more than 10% observed a single time. The ten biggest clones cover about 0.66% of the sample. Sequencing was carried out using central memory CD4+ T cells from blood. The source of these receptors is a woman between 18 and 29 years old in good health.

This clone was seen more than once but under ten times. This chain connects TRBV6-6 to TRBJ2-7; possibly TRBD1 for D (6 bases). Germline loops: CDR1 MNHNY, CDR2 SVGAGI (reference sequence). The CDR3 spans 13 residues. V lost 6 bases, J lost 5 bases, and 14 bases lay in between. The CDR3 is CASRSGTSDEQYF. The CDR3 nucleotides read TGTGCCAGCAGATCCGGGACAAGCGACGAGCAGTACTTC.

Written as DNA, the CDR3 is TGTGCCTTCCTAGTTACGCCAGGGGCCAACGTCCTGACTTTC. As protein: CAFLVTPGANVLTF. The rearrangement uses TRBV30 and TRBJ2-6; no firm D call. V was pared by 7 bases and J by 4 bases, with 14 bases between. Germline lookup yields CDR1 GTSNPN and CDR2 SVGIG (reference sequence). This CDR3 has 14 amino acids.

This clone has a handful of counts. The V and J genes are TRBV4-1 and TRBJ2-4; tentative D call: TRBD2 (6 bases). The germline gives CDR1 MGHRA, CDR2 YSYEKL. The CDR3 spans 16 residues. Trimming removed 3 bases at V and 0 bases at J, with 12 bases between. The DNA of the CDR3 is TGCGCCAGCAGCCAGTTACTAGCTAAAGCCAAAAACATTCAGTACTTC. Residues: CASSQLLAKAKNIQYF.

This clone was seen more than once but under ten times. The rearrangement links TRBV11-2 to TRBJ1-1; 7 bases align to TRBD1. The ends lost 1 base at V and 4 bases at J; junction bases unmatched: 3. This CDR3 contains 14 residues. CDR1 and CDR2 (germline): SGHAT, FQNNGV. The CDR3 loop is CASSLVAGGTEAFF. DNA for the CDR3: TGTGCCAGCAGCTTAGTGGCAGGGGGCACTGAAGCTTTCTTT.

The chain combines TRBV7-2 with TRBJ2-1; 8 bases map to TRBD2. There are 17 residues in the CDR3. After removal of 4 bases from V and 0 bases from J, the junction contained 8 bases not matched to a gene. In germline, CDR1 is SGHTA, CDR2 FQGNSA. CDR3 sequence: CASSSNRLARSYNEQFF. The CDR3 region has the DNA TGTGCCAGCAGCTCAAACCGACTAGCGCGCTCCTACAATGAGCAGTTCTTC.

This clone has just a few counts. The V call is TRBV7-2, the J call TRBJ1-1, with TRBD1 identical over 9 bases. Trimming took 6 bases from V and 3 from J; bases not matched to a gene: 20. Germline CDR1 SGHTA, CDR2 FQGNSA. This CDR3 spans 19 amino acids. CDR3 region: CASSPTRFGQGQRYTEAFF. The CDR3 DNA follows: TGTGCCAGCAGTCCAACCCGCTTCGGACAGGGGCAACGGTACACTGAAGCTTTCTTT. The full variable domain, completed using reference TRBV7-2 and TRBJ1-1, is GAGVSQSPSNKVTEKGKDVELRCDPISGHTALYWYRQSLGQGLEFLIYFQGNSAPDKSGLPSDRFSAERTGGSVSTLTIQRTQQEDSAVYLCASSPTRFGQGQRYTEAFFGQGTRLTVV.

This clone has a handful of counts. This chain uses TRBV28 with TRBJ2-1, with 7 bases aligning to TRBD1. Trimming at V came to 7 bases and at J to 7 bases, leaving 13 bases not matched to a gene. The length of the CDR3 is 15 residues. Germline CDR1 and CDR2: MDHEN and SYDVKM. CDR3 region: CASIPRRAGGNEQFF. The CDR3 DNA sequence: TGTGCCAGCATTCCCCGCCGGGCAGGGGGTAATGAGCAGTTCTTC.

This clone occurred a few times. The V gene is TRBV6-1, the J gene TRBJ1-1; D not resolved. CDR3 length equals 13 residues. CDR1 MNHNS and CDR2 SASEGT come from the germline V gene. Trimming left V 3 bases short and J 10 bases short, with 15 bases between. CDR3 nucleotide sequence: TGTGCCAGCAGTGATAGCGGGTTGGGAAGAGCTTTCTTT. Its protein product is CASSDSGLGRAFF.

The gene calls are TRBV7-2 and TRBJ2-3; D not resolved. With 6 bases removed from V and 6 bases from J, the gap between germline ends came to 10 bases. This CDR3 is built from 12 residues. Per germline, CDR1 SGHTA and CDR2 FQGNSA. The DNA for the CDR3 is TGTGCCAGCAGTTCCTTTTCCGATACGCAGTATTTT. This gives the protein CASSSFSDTQYF.

This clone was observed a few times. The J gene is TRBJ2-3, the V gene TRBV7-2; a weak D match, TRBD1 (6 bases). Germline loops: CDR1 SGHTA, CDR2 FQGNSA. This CDR3 region has 13 residues. The germline V and J ends were trimmed by 5 bases and 3 bases, with 9 bases remaining between them. This chain's CDR3 is CASSRGQTDTQYF. Here the CDR3 DNA reads TGTGCCAGCAGCCGAGGACAGACAGATACGCAGTATTTT.

The CDR3 sequence is CASMGVGGLRTEAFF. For the CDR3, the DNA is TGTGCCAGCATGGGGGTCGGGGGGCTGAGGACTGAAGCTTTCTTT. The V gene is TRBV2, the J gene TRBJ1-1; possibly TRBD1 for D (6 bases). Germline CDR1 and CDR2: SNHLY and FYNNEI. The CDR3 is 15 amino acids. V was cut by 7 bases and J by 5 bases, with 20 bases left in between. The whole variable domain, filled in from reference TRBV2 and TRBJ1-1, reads EPEVTQTPSHQVTQMGQEVILRCVPISNHLYFYWYRQILGQKVEFLVSFYNNEISEKSEIFDDQFSVERPDGSNFTLKIRSTKLEDSAMYFCASMGVGGLRTEAFFGQGTRLTVV.

This clone occurred a few times. The chain couples TRBV5-1 to TRBJ2-5; 9 nucleotides agree with TRBD2. With V trimmed by 0 bases and J by 1 base, 4 bases remained unmatched. This CDR3 comprises 16 residues. CDR1 and CDR2 (germline): SGHRS, YFSETQ. CDR3 loop: CASSLEGGRGQETQYF. The CDR3 bases are TGCGCCAGCAGCTTGGAAGGCGGGAGGGGCCAAGAGACCCAGTACTTC.

This clone appeared a few times. The chain employs TRBV10-3 and TRBJ2-1; possible D gene TRBD2, 5 bases. Germline CDR1 is ENHRY and CDR2 is SYGVKD. CDR3 size: 15 residues. With 6 bases removed from V and 2 bases from J, the gap between germline ends came to 14 bases. CDR3 coding DNA: TGTGCCATCAGGCCCCCAGAGGGCCCCTACAATGAGCAGTTCTTC. This codes for CAIRPPEGPYNEQFF.

The V and J genes are TRBV7-2 and TRBJ2-3; D gene uncertain. Germline CDR1 is SGHTA and CDR2 is FQGNSA. CDR3 length: 15 amino acids. Trimming took off 1 base at V and 1 base at J, with 9 bases between the two ends. The CDR3 loop reads CASSLGSYRTDTQYF. The CDR3 DNA is TGTGCCAGCAGCTTAGGAAGCTACCGCACAGATACGCAGTATTTT.

The chain couples TRBV6-6 to TRBJ2-1, with TRBD1 matching over 9 bases. Germline V gene lookup returns CDR1 MNHNY and CDR2 SVGAGI (reference sequence). J lost 2 bases, V lost 11 bases, and 10 bases had no gene match. The CDR3 is made up of 15 amino acids. This chain's CDR3 is CAGHSRTGAYNEQFF. The CDR3 DNA reads as TGTGCCGGTCACAGCAGGACAGGGGCCTACAATGAGCAGTTCTTC.

This clone was counted only a few times. The chain couples TRBV29-1 to TRBJ2-2; 8 bases map to TRBD2. The germline V gene has CDR1 SQVTM and CDR2 ANQGSEA. Trimming cost V 7 bases and J 1 base; bases outside gene matches: 8. This CDR3 is built from 15 residues. CDR3 protein: CSAGGVAVNTGELFF. CDR3 sequence (DNA): TGCAGCGCCGGGGGGGTAGCGGTGAACACCGGGGAGCTGTTTTTT.

There are a few counts of this clone. The chain employs TRBV5-1 and TRBJ2-1; 8 bases map to TRBD2. The V and J ends lost 0 bases and 8 bases, in that order; junction bases with no gene match: 7. Germline loops: CDR1 SGHRS, CDR2 YFSETQ. The CDR3 covers 15 residues. CDR3 residues: CASSLGAGGKDEQFF. The CDR3, as DNA: TGCGCCAGCAGCTTGGGGGCGGGAGGAAAGGATGAGCAGTTCTTC.

Here the CDR3 reads CASSLSQRGSYEQYF. The CDR3 region has the DNA TGTGCCAGCAGTCTTAGCCAAAGGGGCTCCTACGAGCAGTACTTC. This chain uses TRBV27 with TRBJ2-7; possibly TRBD1 for D (5 bases). This CDR3 has 15 amino acids. In germline, CDR1 is MNHEY, CDR2 SMNVEV (reference sequence). V dropped 5 bases and J dropped 0 bases, with 14 bases sitting between them.

Only a few counts were recorded for this clone. This rearrangement joins TRBV28 to TRBJ2-2, with D possibly matching TRBD2 (7 bases). The V gene's germline CDR1 is MDHEN and CDR2 SYDVKM. The CDR3 contains 15 residues. The V and J ends lost 6 bases and 0 bases respectively, with 11 bases between them. Written as DNA, the CDR3 is TGTGCCAGCAGGGGGGGGGCCTCGAACACCGGGGAGCTGTTTTTT. Amino acids: CASRGGASNTGELFF.

In this sample, this clone turned up a few times. CDR3 DNA: TGTGCCAGCAGCCTCCAAGCGGGATACGAGCAGTACTTC. Translated: CASSLQAGYEQYF. V and J are TRBV5-6 and TRBJ2-7; TRBD2 matches 7 bases. With V trimmed by 4 bases and J by 4 bases, 5 bases remained unmatched. Germline lookup yields CDR1 SGHDT and CDR2 YYEEEE. The length of the CDR3 is 13 residues.

This clone occurred a few times. This sequence joins TRBV4-2 and TRBJ1-2; TRBD1 agrees at 7 bases. CDR1 and CDR2 (germline): LGHNA, YNFKEQ. The CDR3 contains 16 residues. V lost 0 bases, J lost 7 bases, and 11 bases stayed unmatched. The CDR3 here is CASSQEGTAVWSGYTF. The CDR3 DNA follows: TGTGCCAGCAGCCAAGAAGGGACAGCGGTCTGGAGTGGCTACACCTTC.

The chain is built from TRBV9 and TRBJ2-1; 7 nucleotides agree with TRBD2. Trimming removed 2 bases from V and 9 bases from J; junction bases left unmatched: 14. The CDR3 length is 16 residues. The germline CDR1 and CDR2 sequences are SGDLS and YYNGEE. The CDR3 sequence is CASSVSGELQGSEQFF. The CDR3 bases are TGTGCCAGCAGCGTCAGCGGGGAACTCCAAGGTAGTGAGCAGTTCTTC. Drawing the rest from reference TRBV9 and TRBJ2-1, the complete variable domain is DSGVTQTPKHLITATGQRVTLRCSPRSGDLSVYWYQQSLDQGLQFLIQYYNGEERAKGNILERFSAQQFPDLHSELNLSSLELGDSALYFCASSVSGELQGSEQFFGPGTRLTVL.

J is TRBJ2-5 and V is TRBV18; D is unresolved. Germline-derived CDR1 and CDR2 are KGHSH and LQKENI. The CDR3 consists of 13 residues. Deletions cut 4 bases from V and 0 bases from J, with 6 bases between. The CDR3 here is CASSRANQETQYF. For the CDR3, the DNA is TGTGCCAGCTCACGCGCCAACCAAGAGACCCAGTACTTC.

This rearrangement joins TRBV30 to TRBJ2-7; 8 bases align to TRBD2. This CDR3 spans 14 amino acids. With 4 bases clipped from V and 4 bases from J, the junction kept 9 bases outside the gene matches. Per germline, CDR1 GTSNPN and CDR2 SVGIG (reference sequence). This CDR3 reads CAWTPGLGTYEQYF. Written as DNA, the CDR3 is TGTGCCTGGACCCCGGGACTAGGAACATACGAGCAGTACTTC.

The J gene is TRBJ1-2, the V gene TRBV5-1; D perhaps matches TRBD1 (5 bases). The CDR3 length is 15 residues. Germline CDR1 is SGHRS and CDR2 is YFSETQ. V was trimmed by 3 bases and J by 8 bases, leaving 20 bases between them. The CDR3 sequence: CASSSEGRSGSGYTF. The CDR3 nucleotides read TGCGCCAGCAGCTCGGAGGGGCGTTCCGGGTCGGGCTACACCTTC.

The V and J genes are TRBV7-9 and TRBJ2-7; 11 bases map to TRBD2. CDR1 is SEHNR, CDR2 FQNEAQ, per germline (reference sequence). CDR3 length: 15 amino acids. Trimming removed 5 bases from V and 5 bases from J; junction bases left unmatched: 8. CDR3 region: CASSGIAGGLNEQYF. CDR3 DNA sequence: TGTGCCAGCAGCGGTATAGCGGGAGGGCTCAACGAGCAGTACTTC. The variable domain in full, with the rest retrieved from reference TRBV7-9 and TRBJ2-7, is DTGVSQNPRHKITKRGQNVTFRCDPISEHNRLYWYRQTLGQGPEFLTYFQNEAQLEKSRLLSDRFSAERPKGSFSTLEIQRTEQGDSAMYLCASSGIAGGLNEQYFGPGTRLTVT.

The chain links TRBV7-8 to TRBJ2-3, with TRBD1 matching over 7 bases. CDR3 length: 15 amino acids. V trimming: 5 bases; J trimming: 2 bases; junction bases outside the gene matches: 7. Germline V gene lookup returns CDR1 SGHVS and CDR2 FQNEAQ. This CDR3 reads CASSLRDRNTDTQYF. The CDR3 DNA is TGTGCCAGCAGCCTTCGGGACAGAAACACAGATACGCAGTATTTT. The variable domain in full, completed from reference TRBV7-8 and TRBJ2-3, reads GAGVSQSPRYKVAKRGQDVALRCDPISGHVSLFWYQQALGQGPEFLTYFQNEAQLDKSGLPSDRFFAERPEGSVSTLKIQRTQQEDSAVYLCASSLRDRNTDTQYFGPGTRLTVL.

J is TRBJ1-1 and V is TRBV2; TRBD1 aligns across 9 bases. The trim removed 7 bases at V and 6 bases at J, leaving 12 bases unmatched. Germline V gene sequence: CDR1 SNHLY, CDR2 FYNNEI. The CDR3 spans 15 residues. Here the CDR3 reads CASTGNNRGRSEAFF. The CDR3 bases are TGTGCCAGCACTGGGAATAACAGGGGGCGGTCTGAAGCTTTCTTT.